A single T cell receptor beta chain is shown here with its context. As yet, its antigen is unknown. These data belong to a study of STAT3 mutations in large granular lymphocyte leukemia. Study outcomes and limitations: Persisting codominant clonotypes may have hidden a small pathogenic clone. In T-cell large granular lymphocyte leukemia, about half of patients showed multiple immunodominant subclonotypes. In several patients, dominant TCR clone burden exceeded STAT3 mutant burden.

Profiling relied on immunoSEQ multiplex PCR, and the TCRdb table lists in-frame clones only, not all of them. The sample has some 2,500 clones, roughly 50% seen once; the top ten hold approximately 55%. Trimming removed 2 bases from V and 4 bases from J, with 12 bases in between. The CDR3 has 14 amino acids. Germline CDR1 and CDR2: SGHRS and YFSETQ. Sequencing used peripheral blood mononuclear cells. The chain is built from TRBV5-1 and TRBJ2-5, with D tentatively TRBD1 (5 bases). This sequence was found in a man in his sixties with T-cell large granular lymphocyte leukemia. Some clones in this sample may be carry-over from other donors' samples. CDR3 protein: CASSLKGQGETQYF. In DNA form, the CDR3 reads TGCGCCAGCAGCTTAAAGGGGCAAGGAGAGACCCAGTACTTC.